This paragraph covers one T cell receptor beta chain sequence. What it binds is unknown. This record belongs to a study of blood T cells in healthy people across ages. The CDR3 has 15 residues. Germline V gene lookup returns CDR1 SGHRS and CDR2 YFSETQ. V was clipped by 0 bases and J by 4 bases, with 13 bases between them. PCR was performed a second time for roughly 7 to 12 cycles using a sample-barcoded 5' primer and a J-beta primer mix. In TCRdb, the 5' RACE reads were re-called with MiXCR into one record per CDR3 protein. The table has around 500,000 distinct CDR3 sequences, 40% to 50% seen once. Broader study findings: Higher diversity, along with more naive CD4+ cells, distinguished long-lived donors from aged donors. TCR beta diversity, measured per million T cells, fell in a roughly linear way with age.

Each of the donors had around 9 milliliters of peripheral blood drawn into EDTA-treated Vacutainer tubes. This chain connects TRBV5-1 to TRBJ1-1; D might be TRBD1 (6 bases). The source is a man at least 80 years old in good health. What was sequenced was blood. The CDR3 sequence: CASSLAPEGVTEAFF. CDR3 nucleotides: TGCGCCAGCAGCTTGGCCCCGGAGGGGGTCACTGAAGCTTTCTTT.